This paragraph covers one T cell receptor beta chain sequence. This specimen comes from a study of a mutant IDH1 vaccine in newly diagnosed glioma. The wider study: The treated group averaged 40.4 years old and was around 62% male, around 38% female.

V was cut by 4 bases and J by 0 bases, with 8 bases left in between. CDR1 SGHNT and CDR2 YYREEE come from the germline V gene (reference sequence). CDR3 length: 13 amino acids. TCRdb's copy holds only in-frame clones and misses some; the assay was immunoSEQ multiplex PCR. The sample has some 23,000 clones; about 92% are singletons. The time point is: baseline, week 1 (first vaccination visit). The sample's treatment: pre-vaccination baseline after standard-of-care therapy. The sample was PBMCs, taken from a glioma patient treated with radiotherapy, temozolomide or both. The J gene is TRBJ2-7, the V gene TRBV5-4; weak D call: TRBD1 (5 bases). The receptor was isolated from a man between 40 and 49 years old with glioma. CDR3 region: CASSQGHSYEQYF. Written as DNA, the CDR3 is TGTGCCAGCAGCCAGGGCCACTCCTACGAGCAGTACTTC.